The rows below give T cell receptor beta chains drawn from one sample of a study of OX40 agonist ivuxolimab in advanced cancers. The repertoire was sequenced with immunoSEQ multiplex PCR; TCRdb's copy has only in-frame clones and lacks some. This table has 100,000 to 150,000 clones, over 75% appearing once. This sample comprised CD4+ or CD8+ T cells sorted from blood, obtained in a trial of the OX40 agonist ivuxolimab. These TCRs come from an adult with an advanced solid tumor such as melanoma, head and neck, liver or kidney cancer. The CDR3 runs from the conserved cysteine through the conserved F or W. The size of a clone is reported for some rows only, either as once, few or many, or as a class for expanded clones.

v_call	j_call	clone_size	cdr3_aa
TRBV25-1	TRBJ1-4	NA	CASSEYTENEKLFF
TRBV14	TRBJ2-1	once	CASSQLTNEQFF
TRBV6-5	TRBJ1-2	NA	CASSQQRGGDYGYTF
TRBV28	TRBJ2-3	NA	CASSQGWTDTQYF
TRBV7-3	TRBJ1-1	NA	CASSAQGSTEAFF
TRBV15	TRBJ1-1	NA	CATSRGTGGTEAFF
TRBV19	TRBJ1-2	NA	CASSKGQGAPDYGYTF
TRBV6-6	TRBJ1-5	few	CASSFGSNQPQHF
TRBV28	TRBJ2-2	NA	CASSLRSGAANTGELFF
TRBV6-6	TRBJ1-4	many	CASTLTGTAKEKLFF
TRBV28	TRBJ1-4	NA	CASSFSLGKEKLFF
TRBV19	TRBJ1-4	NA	CASLDRGGGLAEKLFF
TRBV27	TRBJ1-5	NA	CASSLKRDRGNQPQHF
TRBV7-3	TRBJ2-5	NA	CASSLGAREGAQYF
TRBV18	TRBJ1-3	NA	CASSPPGQAGNTIYF
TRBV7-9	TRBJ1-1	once	CASSLPGQGATEAFF
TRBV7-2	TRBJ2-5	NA	CASSSSGASGRTQYF
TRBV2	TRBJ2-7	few	CASSDKIYEQYF
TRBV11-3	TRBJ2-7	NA	CASSPSEGEQYF
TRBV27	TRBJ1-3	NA	CASSLDGGPGNTIYF
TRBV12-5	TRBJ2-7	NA	CASGGRGRELYEQYF
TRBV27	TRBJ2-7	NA	CASSFRSEAYEQYF
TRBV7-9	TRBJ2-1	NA	CASSGTTVDNEQFF
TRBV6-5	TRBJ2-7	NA	CASKNGAGGPREQYF
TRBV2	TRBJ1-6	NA	CASTTRQPPLHF
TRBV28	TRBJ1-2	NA	CASRSAAYGYTF
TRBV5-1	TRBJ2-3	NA	CASSLTGTDTQYF
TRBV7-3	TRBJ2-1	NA	CASSLRDRGWNEQFF
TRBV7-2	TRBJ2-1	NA	CASSHTRLAGGSYNEQFF